The sequence of this T cell receptor (beta chain) was determined in a study of cytomegalovirus exposure and HLA in healthy donors. Background on the study: The study placed about four fifths of its approximately 360 genotyped donors in the Caucasian-associated ancestry cluster.

Remarks on this clone: Its specificity is not known.

PCR used 60 Vbeta primers and 13 Jbeta primers. Original analysis: The authors later counted approximately 80 million unique TCR beta chains, roughly 10 million of them shared. Assay used: immunoSEQ multiplex PCR; TCRdb lists only in-frame clones, some missing. V, J and clone size are taken as reported in that table, and D and trimming were inferred from the DNA itself. The sample contains tens of thousands of clones, roughly 75% of which appear only once. Study-wide results and caveats: Cytomegalovirus status, reportedly, was diagnosed with high specificity and sensitivity by the classifier. It was reported in a later analysis that an Asian-associated ancestry cluster showed fewer N-insertions than the roughly 670-donor mean.

CDR1 is ENHRY and CDR2 is SYGVKD in the germline V gene. The CDR3 loop spans 14 amino acids. Deletions cut 6 bases from V and 5 bases from J, with 16 bases between. The chain joins TRBV10-3 to TRBJ2-5; no reliable D call. The clonotype originates from a man aged 40-49 years in good health and CMV-seronegative. The sequencing sample was made of PBMCs. The CDR3 region has the DNA TGTGCCATCAGGAGAGGTCTGGCAGAGGAGACCCAGTACTTC. It translates to CAIRRGLAEETQYF.